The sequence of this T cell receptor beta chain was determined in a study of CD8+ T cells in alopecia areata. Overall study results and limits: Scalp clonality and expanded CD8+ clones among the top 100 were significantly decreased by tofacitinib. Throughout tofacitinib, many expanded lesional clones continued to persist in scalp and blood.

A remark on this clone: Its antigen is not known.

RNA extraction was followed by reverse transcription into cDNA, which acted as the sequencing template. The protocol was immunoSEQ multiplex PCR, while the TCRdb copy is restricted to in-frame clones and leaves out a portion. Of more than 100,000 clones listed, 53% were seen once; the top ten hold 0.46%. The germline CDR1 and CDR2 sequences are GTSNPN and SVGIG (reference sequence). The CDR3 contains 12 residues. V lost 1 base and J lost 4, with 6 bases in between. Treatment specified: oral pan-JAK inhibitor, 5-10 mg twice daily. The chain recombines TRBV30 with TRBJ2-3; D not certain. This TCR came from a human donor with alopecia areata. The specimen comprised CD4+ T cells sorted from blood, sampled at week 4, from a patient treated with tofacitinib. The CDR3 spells CAWSGRPDTQYF. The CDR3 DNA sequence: TGTGCCTGGAGTGGCCGCCCAGATACGCAGTATTTT.